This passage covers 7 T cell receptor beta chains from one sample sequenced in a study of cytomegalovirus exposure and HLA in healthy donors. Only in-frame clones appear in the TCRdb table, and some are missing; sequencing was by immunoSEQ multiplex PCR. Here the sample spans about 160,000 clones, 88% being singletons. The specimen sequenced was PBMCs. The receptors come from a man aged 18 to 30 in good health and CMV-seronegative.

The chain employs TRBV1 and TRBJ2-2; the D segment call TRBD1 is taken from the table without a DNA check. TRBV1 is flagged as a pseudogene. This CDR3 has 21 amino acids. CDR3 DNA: TGCACCAGCAGCCATACTCCCACCAGGACAGGGGACTTACGGAACACCGGGGAGCTGTTTTTT. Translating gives CTSSHTPTRTGDLRNTGELFF.

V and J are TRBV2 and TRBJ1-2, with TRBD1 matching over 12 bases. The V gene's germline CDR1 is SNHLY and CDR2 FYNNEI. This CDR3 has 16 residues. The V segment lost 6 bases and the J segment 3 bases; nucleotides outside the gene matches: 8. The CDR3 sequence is CASRTGTGGGYYGYTF. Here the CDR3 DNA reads TGTGCCAGCAGGACAGGGACAGGGGGCGGATACTATGGCTACACCTTC.

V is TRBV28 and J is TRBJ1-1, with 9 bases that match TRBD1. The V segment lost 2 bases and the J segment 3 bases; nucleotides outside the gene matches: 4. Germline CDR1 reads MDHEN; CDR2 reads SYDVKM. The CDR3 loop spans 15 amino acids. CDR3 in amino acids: CASSLPDRGHTEAFF. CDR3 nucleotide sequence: TGTGCCAGCAGTTTACCGGACAGGGGCCACACTGAAGCTTTCTTT.

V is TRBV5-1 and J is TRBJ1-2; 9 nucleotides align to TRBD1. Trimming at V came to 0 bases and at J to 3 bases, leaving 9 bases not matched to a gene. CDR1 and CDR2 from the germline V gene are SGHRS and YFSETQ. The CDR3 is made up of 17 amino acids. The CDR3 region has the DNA TGCGCCAGCAGCTTGGATGTTAGGGACAGGGCCCACTATGGCTACACCTTC. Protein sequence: CASSLDVRDRAHYGYTF.

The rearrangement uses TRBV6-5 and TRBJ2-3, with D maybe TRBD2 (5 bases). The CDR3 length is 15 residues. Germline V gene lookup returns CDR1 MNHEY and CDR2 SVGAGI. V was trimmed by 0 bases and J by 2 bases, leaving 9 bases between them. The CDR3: CASSYSWTFTDTQYF. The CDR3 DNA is TGTGCCAGCAGTTACTCCTGGACTTTCACAGATACGCAGTATTTT.

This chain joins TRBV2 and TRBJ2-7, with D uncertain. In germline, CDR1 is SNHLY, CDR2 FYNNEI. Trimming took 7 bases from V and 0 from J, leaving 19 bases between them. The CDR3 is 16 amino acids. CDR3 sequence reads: CASTPGRQRNSYEQYV. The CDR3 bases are TGTGCCAGCACCCCCGGTAGGCAGCGTAACTCCTACGAGCAGTACGTC.

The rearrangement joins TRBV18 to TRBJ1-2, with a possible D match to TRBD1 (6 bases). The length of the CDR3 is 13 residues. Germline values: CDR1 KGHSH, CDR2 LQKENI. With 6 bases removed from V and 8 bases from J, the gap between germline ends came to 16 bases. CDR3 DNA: TGTGCCAGCTCTCCCTCGGGGGGCGACGGCTACACCTTC. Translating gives CASSPSGGDGYTF. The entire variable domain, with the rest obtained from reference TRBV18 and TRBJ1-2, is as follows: NAGVMQNPRHLVRRRGQEARLRCSPMKGHSHVYWYRQLPEEGLKFMVYLQKENIIDESGMPKERFSAEFPKEGPSILRIQQVVRGDSAAYFCASSPSGGDGYTFGSGTRLTVV.